These 13 T cell receptor beta chains came from one sample sequenced in a study of cytomegalovirus exposure and HLA in healthy donors. Clones were read by immunoSEQ multiplex PCR, and TCRdb kept only the in-frame ones, dropping some. The sample consists of approximately 160,000 clones, roughly 86% of them appearing once. Material for sequencing was PBMCs. The receptors come from a man aged 18 to 35 in good health and CMV-seropositive.

This sequence joins TRBV7-2 and TRBJ2-3; 9 bases are a match to TRBD2. CDR1 and CDR2 from the germline V gene are SGHTA and FQGNSA. After removal of 5 bases from V and 6 bases from J, the junction contained 6 bases not matched to a gene. CDR3 length: 14 residues. CDR3 nucleotides: TGTGCCAGCAGCGAACGTAGCGGGAGCGATACGCAGTATTTT. This encodes CASSERSGSDTQYF.

The chain has TRBV19 and TRBJ2-7; 9 bases are shared with TRBD1. The CDR3 sequence is 13 residues long. CDR1 is LNHDA, CDR2 SQIVND, per germline (reference sequence). V lost 8 bases, J lost 3 bases, and 5 bases stayed unmatched. Here the CDR3 reads CASGPGQGYEQYF. The CDR3 coding sequence is TGTGCCAGTGGTCCGGGACAGGGCTACGAGCAGTACTTC.

The chain joins TRBV7-9 to TRBJ2-1; 8 bases fit TRBD1. This CDR3 is 14 amino acids long. The ends lost 8 bases at V and 8 bases at J; junction bases unmatched: 11. CDR1 is SEHNR and CDR2 is FQNEAQ in the germline V gene (reference sequence). The CDR3: CASRLTQQGDEQFF. Written as DNA, the CDR3 is TGTGCCAGCCGCCTTACCCAACAGGGGGATGAGCAGTTCTTC.

CDR3 nucleotide sequence: TGCGCCAGCAGCCAAGATGCTAGCGGGAGGGCCTTTCGGTTTACAGATACGCAGTATTTT. Its protein is CASSQDASGRAFRFTDTQYF. This chain links TRBV4-1 with TRBJ2-3, with TRBD2 matching 12 bases. Trimming cost V 0 bases and J 3 bases; bases outside gene matches: 13. Germline lookup yields CDR1 MGHRA and CDR2 YSYEKL. This CDR3 is built from 20 residues.

The chain joins TRBV11-2 to TRBJ2-1; 13 bases fit TRBD2. Germline CDR1 and CDR2: SGHAT and FQNNGV. The CDR3 has 16 amino acids. V trimming: 5 bases; J trimming: 5 bases; junction bases outside the gene matches: 6. In DNA form, the CDR3 reads TGTGCCAGCAGCCCAGTACTAGCGGGAGGGGACAATGAGCAGTTCTTC. Encoded protein: CASSPVLAGGDNEQFF. Together with reference TRBV11-2 and TRBJ2-1, the CDR3 gives the full variable domain: EAGVAQSPRYKIIEKRQSVAFWCNPISGHATLYWYQQILGQGPKLLIQFQNNGVVDDSQLPKDRFSAERLKGVDSTLKIQPAKLEDSAVYLCASSPVLAGGDNEQFFGPGTRLTVL.

The J gene is TRBJ2-1, the V gene TRBV15, with 15 bases aligning to TRBD2. V gave up 0 bases and J gave up 7 bases; unmatched junction bases: 1. CDR1 and CDR2 from the germline V gene are LNHNV and YYDKDF (reference sequence). The CDR3 runs 16 residues. The CDR3 region has the DNA TGTGCCACCAGCAGAGAGGGACTAGCGGGAGGAAATGAGCAGTTCTTC. Encoded protein: CATSREGLAGGNEQFF.

V gene TRBV7-2 combines with J gene TRBJ2-7; TRBD2 agrees at 10 bases. The germline gives CDR1 SGHTA, CDR2 FQGNSA. The J segment lost 0 bases and the V segment lost 5 bases, leaving 4 bases of the junction unmatched. The CDR3 sequence is 15 residues long. CDR3 sequence: CASSDLAGASYEQYF. CDR3 nucleotides: TGTGCCAGCAGCGATCTAGCGGGGGCCTCCTACGAGCAGTACTTC.

The chain couples TRBV13 to TRBJ2-7, with D unclear. V was cut by 8 bases and J by 2 bases, with 13 bases left in between. There are 13 residues in the CDR3. Germline V gene sequence: CDR1 PRHDT, CDR2 FYEKMQ (reference sequence). The CDR3 bases are TGTGCCAGCCAAGATAGAGTCGCCTACGAGCAGTACTTC. Amino acid sequence: CASQDRVAYEQYF.

The V call is TRBV25-1, the J call TRBJ1-1; 8 bases are shared with TRBD1. V was clipped by 6 bases and J by 6 bases; unmatched bases: 9. The CDR3 runs 14 residues. CDR1 and CDR2 (germline): MGHDK, SYGVNS. CDR3 coding DNA: TGTGCCAGCAGGGACAGGGATCTGAGATCTGAAGCTTTCTTT. It translates to CASRDRDLRSEAFF.

The chain joins TRBV18 to TRBJ2-2; 8 nucleotides align to TRBD2. Germline V gene lookup returns CDR1 KGHSH and CDR2 LQKENI. This CDR3 comprises 17 residues. After removal of 3 bases from V and 4 bases from J, the junction contained 10 bases not matched to a gene. CDR3 residues: CASSPYPGTRGTGELFF. CDR3 sequence (DNA): TGTGCCAGCTCACCCTATCCCGGGACTAGGGGCACCGGGGAGCTGTTTTTT.

This chain joins TRBV11-2 and TRBJ2-7; 7 positions agree with TRBD2. Germline V gene sequence: CDR1 SGHAT, CDR2 FQNNGV. This CDR3 contains 14 residues. V shed 2 bases and J 5 bases; nucleotides not matched to a gene: 6. CDR3 amino acids: CASSLRAGDNEQYF. The CDR3, as DNA: TGTGCCAGCAGCTTAAGGGCGGGAGATAACGAGCAGTACTTC.

The V and J genes are TRBV2 and TRBJ2-7; 16 bases agree with TRBD2. The CDR3 sequence is 20 residues long. Looked up from germline, CDR1 is SNHLY and CDR2 is FYNNEI. V lost 4 bases and J lost 5; bases outside the gene matches: 17. CDR3 in DNA: TGTGCCAGCAGTGCTAAACAGGGAAGGGGACTAGCGGGAGGGCAGAACGAGCAGTACTTC. Translation: CASSAKQGRGLAGGQNEQYF.

This chain links TRBV5-1 with TRBJ2-5, with 12 bases lining up with TRBD2. The CDR3 spans 17 residues. From germline, CDR1 is SGHRS and CDR2 YFSETQ. Losses at the gene ends were 1 base for V and 3 bases for J; bases not matched to a gene: 7. The CDR3 DNA reads as TGCGCCAGCAGCTTGTTGCTAGCGGGAGGGCCCGAAGAGACCCAGTACTTC. Residues: CASSLLLAGGPEETQYF.